Each of the 24 T cell receptor beta chains below was sequenced from the same sample in a study of cytomegalovirus exposure and HLA in healthy donors. Use of 60 Vbeta and 13 Jbeta primers characterized the PCR. Clones were read by immunoSEQ multiplex PCR, and TCRdb kept only the in-frame ones, dropping some. The table shows 120,000 or so clones, with 81% occurring only once. The specimen sequenced was PBMCs. Source of these receptors: a man aged 18 to 29 in good health and CMV-seronegative.

The V call is TRBV15, the J call TRBJ2-5; D possibly corresponds to TRBD1 (6 bases). Germline values: CDR1 LNHNV, CDR2 YYDKDF (reference sequence). Trimming took 4 bases from V and 2 from J, leaving 20 bases between them. The CDR3 consists of 17 residues. CDR3 amino acids: CATSKGDRRTRQETQYF. Here the CDR3 DNA reads TGTGCCACCAGCAAAGGCGACAGGCGTACACGTCAAGAGACCCAGTACTTC.

CDR3 loop: CASSDSLGRGGPTEQFF. In DNA, the CDR3 is TGTGCCAGCAGTGACTCGCTGGGGCGGGGGGGCCCTACTGAGCAGTTCTTC. The chain couples TRBV6-4 to TRBJ2-1, with TRBD2 matching 9 bases. The CDR3 has 17 amino acids. CDR1 and CDR2 from the germline V gene are MRHNA and SNTAGT. The V and J ends lost 0 bases and 9 bases, in that order; junction bases with no gene match: 12.

V usage is TRBV2 and J usage is TRBJ2-1; TRBD1 agrees at 10 bases. The germline V gene has CDR1 SNHLY and CDR2 FYNNEI. The CDR3 spans 15 residues. J lost 3 bases, V lost 7 bases, and 6 bases had no gene match. CDR3 coding DNA: TGTGCCAGCATTGACGGGGACAGGGGCTACAATGAGCAGTTCTTC. Its translation: CASIDGDRGYNEQFF.

The V call is TRBV7-8, the J call TRBJ1-1; 8 positions agree with TRBD1. Germline V gives CDR1 SGHVS, CDR2 FQNEAQ. The CDR3 sequence is 14 residues long. After removal of 5 bases from V and 11 bases from J, the junction contained 13 bases not matched to a gene. The CDR3 DNA reads as TGTGCCAGCAGCCCTCCCGGGCAGGGGGCCTACGCTTTCTTT. It encodes CASSPPGQGAYAFF. Looking up the rest from reference TRBV7-8 and TRBJ1-1 gives the full variable domain: GAGVSQSPRYKVAKRGQDVALRCDPISGHVSLFWYQQALGQGPEFLTYFQNEAQLDKSGLPSDRFFAERPEGSVSTLKIQRTQQEDSAVYLCASSPPGQGAYAFFGQGTRLTVV.

In this sample, this clone turned up a few times. This chain links TRBV19 with TRBJ2-7; 7 bases are a match to TRBD2. Germline-derived CDR1 and CDR2 are LNHDA and SQIVND (reference sequence). The trim removed 7 bases at V and 4 bases at J, leaving 7 bases unmatched. The CDR3 has 13 amino acids. CDR3 loop: CASTNEGGYEQYF. The DNA for the CDR3 is TGTGCCAGTACCAACGAGGGAGGGTACGAGCAGTACTTC.

The genes are TRBV5-6 and TRBJ1-2; TRBD1 matches at 7 bases. The CDR3 extends over 15 amino acids. Losses at the gene ends were 3 bases for V and 0 bases for J; bases not matched to a gene: 5. Germline CDR1 is SGHDT and CDR2 is YYEEEE. CDR3 coding DNA: TGTGCCAGCAGCTCCTACGGACAGGCTAACTATGGCTACACCTTC. It codes for CASSSYGQANYGYTF.

The rearrangement links TRBV27 to TRBJ2-7, with TRBD1 matching 7 bases. After removal of 3 bases from V and 4 bases from J, the junction contained 6 bases not matched to a gene. The germline V gene has CDR1 MNHEY and CDR2 SMNVEV (reference sequence). The CDR3 length is 14 residues. The CDR3 spells CASSLRGLGYEQYF. The CDR3 DNA follows: TGTGCCAGCAGTTTGAGGGGGCTTGGGTACGAGCAGTACTTC.

The chain has TRBV5-1 and TRBJ2-5; 7 bases agree with TRBD2. V shed 0 bases and J 0 bases; nucleotides not matched to a gene: 5. The V gene's germline CDR1 is SGHRS and CDR2 YFSETQ. This CDR3 contains 16 residues. The CDR3 is CASSLGLAGYQETQYF. Written as DNA, the CDR3 is TGCGCCAGCAGCTTGGGACTAGCCGGCTACCAAGAGACCCAGTACTTC.

This clone has only one observation. The J gene is TRBJ1-1, the V gene TRBV4-3; 7 nucleotides align to TRBD1. After removal of 4 bases from V and 4 bases from J, the junction contained 9 bases not matched to a gene. The germline V gene encodes CDR1 LGHNA and CDR2 YSLEER. This CDR3 contains 15 residues. In nucleotides, the CDR3 is TGCGCCAGCAGCCTCACCGAGGGGGCTAGCACTGAAGCTTTCTTT. Its translation: CASSLTEGASTEAFF.

This clone was counted only a few times. This chain uses TRBV2 with TRBJ2-4; a weak D match, TRBD1 (6 bases). Germline V lookup: CDR1 SNHLY, CDR2 FYNNEI. Trimming removed 7 bases at V and 5 bases at J, with 12 bases between. The CDR3 has 13 amino acids. CDR3 DNA: TGTGCCAGCACACGGGACAACCAAAACATTCAGTACTTC. It translates to CASTRDNQNIQYF.

The genes are TRBV11-2 and TRBJ2-1; D ambiguous. V was shortened by 5 bases and J by 9 bases, with 11 bases between the two germline ends. Germline values: CDR1 SGHAT, CDR2 FQNNGV. This CDR3 comprises 12 residues. CDR3 amino acids: CASSEASSEQFF. The DNA of the CDR3 is TGTGCCAGCAGCGAGGCCTCCAGTGAGCAGTTCTTC.

CDR3 sequence reads: CASSQGDRNTEAFF. The CDR3, as DNA: TGCGCCAGCAGCCAAGGCGACAGGAACACTGAAGCTTTCTTT. J is TRBJ1-1 and V is TRBV4-1, with D possibly matching TRBD1 (5 bases). Per the germline V gene, CDR1 is MGHRA and CDR2 is YSYEKL. The CDR3 has 14 amino acids. V was clipped by 1 base and J by 1 base, with 7 bases between them.

The chain recombines TRBV7-2 with TRBJ2-1, with 8 bases identical to TRBD2. This CDR3 is built from 14 residues. The V and J ends lost 6 bases and 2 bases, in that order; junction bases with no gene match: 3. CDR1 is SGHTA and CDR2 is FQGNSA in the germline V gene. The CDR3, as DNA: TGTGCCAGCAGGCCGGGGGGGGCCTACAATGAGCAGTTCTTC. Translated, it gives CASRPGGAYNEQFF.

This clone has only a few counts. The V and J genes are TRBV2 and TRBJ2-4; tentatively, D is TRBD2 (7 bases). Germline lookup yields CDR1 SNHLY and CDR2 FYNNEI. The CDR3 sequence is 18 residues long. Trimming stripped 0 bases from V and 0 bases from J, with 15 bases between. CDR3 DNA sequence: TGTGCCAGCAGTGAAGCGCAATTGGCGGGGGCAGCCAAAAACATTCAGTACTTC. It codes for CASSEAQLAGAAKNIQYF.

The V and J genes are TRBV2 and TRBJ1-1; D gene uncertain. The germline V gene encodes CDR1 SNHLY and CDR2 FYNNEI. Trimming removed 6 bases from V and 3 bases from J, with 8 bases in between. This CDR3 contains 12 residues. CDR3 nucleotides: TGTGCCAGCAGCACTGAATACACTGAAGCTTTCTTT. Its protein product is CASSTEYTEAFF.

The chain employs TRBV4-1 and TRBJ2-3; 9 bases agree with TRBD2. Losses at the gene ends were 3 bases for V and 6 bases for J; bases not matched to a gene: 10. Germline-derived CDR1 and CDR2 are MGHRA and YSYEKL. CDR3 length: 16 amino acids. This CDR3 reads CASSHLGVAGDDTQYF. In DNA, the CDR3 is TGCGCCAGCAGCCACCTGGGGGTAGCGGGGGACGATACGCAGTATTTT.

The chain is built from TRBV6-5 and TRBJ2-5; 8 nucleotides align to TRBD2. The CDR3 has 12 amino acids. The V and J ends lost 7 bases and 5 bases, in that order; junction bases with no gene match: 3. Germline V lookup: CDR1 MNHEY, CDR2 SVGAGI. CDR3 sequence reads: CASKLADETQYF. The CDR3 region has the DNA TGTGCCAGCAAACTAGCGGACGAGACCCAGTACTTC.

This chain uses TRBV4-1 with TRBJ1-2; the match to TRBD1 covers 7 bases. Germline loops: CDR1 MGHRA, CDR2 YSYEKL. The CDR3 extends over 15 amino acids. Trimming removed 5 bases from V and 2 bases from J; junction bases left unmatched: 8. CDR3 sequence reads: CASSTGQDDNYGYTF. CDR3 DNA sequence: TGCGCCAGCAGCACCGGACAGGACGACAACTATGGCTACACCTTC.

The chain joins TRBV6-6 to TRBJ1-1; D might be TRBD1 (5 bases). The CDR3 extends over 16 amino acids. Germline lookup yields CDR1 MNHNY and CDR2 SVGAGI (reference sequence). The V end lost 0 bases, the J end lost 2 bases, and 13 bases lay between the germline ends. In DNA, the CDR3 is TGTGCCAGCAGTTACTCGAATCAGGGAATCAACACTGAAGCTTTCTTT. Protein: CASSYSNQGINTEAFF.

Only one count was recorded for this clone. The J gene is TRBJ2-5, the V gene TRBV18; 9 nucleotides line up with TRBD1. Per the germline V gene, CDR1 is KGHSH and CDR2 is LQKENI. Trimming cost V 2 bases and J 5 bases; bases outside gene matches: 0. The CDR3 consists of 13 residues. The CDR3 DNA follows: TGTGCCAGCTCACCAGGACAGGGGGAGACCCAGTACTTC. This translates into CASSPGQGETQYF.

The rearrangement links TRBV10-3 to TRBJ1-2; TRBD1 agrees at 9 bases. The CDR3 length is 13 residues. The germline CDR1 and CDR2 sequences are ENHRY and SYGVKD. V gave up 4 bases and J gave up 8 bases; unmatched junction bases: 5. In nucleotides, the CDR3 is TGTGCCATCAGTGCGGGGACAGGGCAAGGCTACACCTTC. It is translated as CAISAGTGQGYTF.

The rearrangement links TRBV5-6 to TRBJ2-3; 10 nucleotides align to TRBD1. With 4 bases clipped from V and 3 bases from J, the junction kept 2 bases outside the gene matches. The CDR3 is 14 residues long. Looked up from germline, CDR1 is SGHDT and CDR2 is YYEEEE. As DNA, the CDR3 is TGTGCCAGCAGCAGACAGGGGGCTACAGATACGCAGTATTTT. This codes for CASSRQGATDTQYF.

J is TRBJ1-1 and V is TRBV5-1, with a possible D match to TRBD1 (5 bases). CDR1 and CDR2 from the germline V gene are SGHRS and YFSETQ. This CDR3 is 15 amino acids long. Trimming cost V 5 bases and J 4 bases, with 18 bases left between them. The chain's CDR3 is CASSYSQGPSTEAFF. The CDR3 region has the DNA TGCGCCAGCAGTTATAGCCAGGGCCCATCCACTGAAGCTTTCTTT.

The chain employs TRBV13 and TRBJ1-2; 7 nucleotides agree with TRBD1. The CDR3 extends over 13 amino acids. From germline, CDR1 is PRHDT and CDR2 FYEKMQ (reference sequence). V gave up 5 bases and J gave up 6 bases; unmatched junction bases: 6. This CDR3 is CASSQDRDDGYTF. CDR3 DNA sequence: TGTGCCAGCAGCCAAGACAGGGACGATGGCTACACCTTC.